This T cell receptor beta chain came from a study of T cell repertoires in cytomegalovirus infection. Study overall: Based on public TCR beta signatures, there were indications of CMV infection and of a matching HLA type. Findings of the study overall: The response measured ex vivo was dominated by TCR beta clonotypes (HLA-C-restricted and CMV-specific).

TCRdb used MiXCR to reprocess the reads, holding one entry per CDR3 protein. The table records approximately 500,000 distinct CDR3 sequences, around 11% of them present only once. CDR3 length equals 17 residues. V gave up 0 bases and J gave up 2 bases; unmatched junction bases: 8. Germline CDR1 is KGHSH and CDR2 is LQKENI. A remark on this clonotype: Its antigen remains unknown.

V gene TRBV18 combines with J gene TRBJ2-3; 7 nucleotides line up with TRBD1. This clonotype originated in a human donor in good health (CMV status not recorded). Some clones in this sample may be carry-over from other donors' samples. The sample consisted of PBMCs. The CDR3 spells CASSPPPGGRPTDTQYF. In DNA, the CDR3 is TGTGCCAGCTCACCACCGCCAGGGGGTCGACCCACAGATACGCAGTATTTT.